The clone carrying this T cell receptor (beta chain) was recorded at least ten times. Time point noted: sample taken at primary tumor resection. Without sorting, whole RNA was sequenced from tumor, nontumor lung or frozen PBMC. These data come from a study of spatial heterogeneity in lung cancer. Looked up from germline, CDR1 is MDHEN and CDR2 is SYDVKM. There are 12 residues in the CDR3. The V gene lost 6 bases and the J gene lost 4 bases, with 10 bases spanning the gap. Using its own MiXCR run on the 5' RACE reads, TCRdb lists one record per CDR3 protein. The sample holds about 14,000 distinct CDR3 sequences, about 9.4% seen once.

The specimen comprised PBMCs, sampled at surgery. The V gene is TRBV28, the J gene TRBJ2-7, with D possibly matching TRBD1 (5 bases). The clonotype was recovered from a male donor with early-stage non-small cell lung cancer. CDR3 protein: CASSRQLYEQYF. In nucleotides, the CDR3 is TGTGCCAGCAGCCGACAGCTATACGAGCAGTACTTC.